Each of the 6 T cell receptor beta chains below was sequenced from the same sample in a study of cytomegalovirus exposure and HLA in healthy donors. Primers: 60 Vbeta forward and 13 Jbeta reverse. The data were produced by immunoSEQ multiplex PCR, yet TCRdb's version contains in-frame clones alone and is incomplete. The sample holds some 120,000 clones, about 73% seen once. The material sequenced was PBMCs. These receptors were taken from a middle-aged woman in good health and CMV-seronegative.

V and J are TRBV10-2 and TRBJ2-7; maybe TRBD1 (6 bases). The germline V gene has CDR1 WSHSY and CDR2 SAAADI. The CDR3 has 14 amino acids. The V gene lost 7 bases and the J gene lost 1 base, with 14 bases spanning the gap. The CDR3 region has the DNA TGCGCCAGCACCCCAATGGGACATTCCTACGAGCAGTACTTC. Residues: CASTPMGHSYEQYF.

The genes are TRBV10-1 and TRBJ2-5; 8 nucleotides line up with TRBD2. J gave up 3 bases and V 11 bases, and 14 bases lay outside the gene matches. The CDR3 is made up of 15 amino acids. Germline V gives CDR1 WNHNN, CDR2 SYGVQD (reference sequence). DNA of the CDR3: TGCGCCTATAAGGGGCTAGCGGGCTCTAAAGAGACCCAGTACTTC. Its protein product is CAYKGLAGSKETQYF.

The chain uses TRBV10-3 and TRBJ1-2; D is possibly TRBD1 (6 bases). Germline loops: CDR1 ENHRY, CDR2 SYGVKD. The CDR3 totals 11 residues. The germline V and J ends were trimmed by 8 bases and 7 bases, with 11 bases remaining between them. This CDR3 reads CAIGAGVGYTF. The CDR3 bases are TGTGCCATCGGGGCAGGGGTTGGCTACACCTTC.

The J gene is TRBJ1-5, the V gene TRBV5-3; D might be TRBD1 (5 bases). TRBV5-3 is classed as an ORF, of uncertain function. The length of the CDR3 is 14 residues. Trimming stripped 5 bases from V and 6 bases from J, with 15 bases between. In DNA form, the CDR3 reads TGTGCCAGAAGTACCACCCAGGGCGGTCAGCCCCAGCATTTT. Translating gives CARSTTQGGQPQHF.

The CDR3 is CASSLMGRAYEQYF. The CDR3 DNA follows: TGTGCCAGCAGTTTAATGGGGAGGGCCTACGAGCAGTACTTC. The V and J genes are TRBV28 and TRBJ2-7; TRBD2 agrees at 7 bases. The V gene's germline CDR1 is MDHEN and CDR2 SYDVKM. Trimming removed 2 bases from V and 2 bases from J; junction bases left unmatched: 3. CDR3 length equals 14 residues. Full variable domain (outside the CDR3, taken from reference TRBV28 and TRBJ2-7): DVKVTQSSRYLVKRTGEKVFLECVQDMDHENMFWYRQDPGLGLRLIYFSYDVKMKEKGDIPEGYSVSREKKERFSLILESASTNQTSMYLCASSLMGRAYEQYFGPGTRLTVT.

This rearrangement joins TRBV10-3 to TRBJ2-5, with D possibly being TRBD2 (5 bases). Germline V gene data show CDR1 as ENHRY and CDR2 as SYGVKD. CDR3 length equals 14 residues. Trimming shortened V by 2 bases and J by 5 bases, and 12 bases separated the two germline ends. The CDR3 bases are TGTGCCATCAGTGAGGTCGGGGAGCGGGAGACCCAGTACTTC. Translating gives CAISEVGERETQYF.